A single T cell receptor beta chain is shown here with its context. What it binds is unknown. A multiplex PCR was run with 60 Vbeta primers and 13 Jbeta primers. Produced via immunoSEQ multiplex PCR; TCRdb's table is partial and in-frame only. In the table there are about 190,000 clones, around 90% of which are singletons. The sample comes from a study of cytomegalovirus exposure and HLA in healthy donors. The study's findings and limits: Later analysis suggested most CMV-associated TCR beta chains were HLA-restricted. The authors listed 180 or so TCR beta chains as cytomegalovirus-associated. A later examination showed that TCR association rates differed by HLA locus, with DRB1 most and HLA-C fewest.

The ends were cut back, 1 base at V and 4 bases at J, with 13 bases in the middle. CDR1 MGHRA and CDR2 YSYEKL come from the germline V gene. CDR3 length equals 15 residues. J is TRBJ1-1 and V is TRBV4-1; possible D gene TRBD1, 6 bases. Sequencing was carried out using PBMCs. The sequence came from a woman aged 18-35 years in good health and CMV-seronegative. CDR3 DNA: TGCGCCAGCAGCCAAGGGGCAGGGGAGAGCACTGAAGCTTTCTTT. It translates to CASSQGAGESTEAFF.